The 32 T cell receptor beta chains given below trace back to one sample, sequenced in a study of T cell clonotyping in hematopoietic cell transplantation. The repertoire was sequenced with immunoSEQ multiplex PCR; TCRdb's copy has only in-frame clones and lacks some. There are about 19,000 clones in the sample; around three quarters occur only once, and under 20% lies in the top ten. Time point given: recipient sample about 28 days before transplant, after cytoreduction. Material: peripheral blood mononuclear cells, obtained before stem cell transplant. The source is a man aged 60 to 69 with acute myeloid leukemia. Some clones in this sample may be carry-over from other donors' samples.

This sequence joins TRBV6-7 and TRBJ2-7; D ambiguous. TRBV6-7 is flagged as an ORF with uncertain function. Between the trimmed V and J ends, which lost 8 bases and 2 bases, there was a span of 7 bases. The CDR3 has 11 residues. Here the CDR3 DNA reads TGTGCCAGCGACGGTACCTACGAGCAGTACTTC. It translates to CASDGTYEQYF.

V is TRBV19 and J is TRBJ1-1, with no clear D. Germline values: CDR1 LNHDA, CDR2 SQIVND (reference sequence). This CDR3 has 13 residues. Between the trimmed V and J ends, which lost 6 bases and 4 bases, there was a span of 12 bases. In nucleotides, the CDR3 is TGTGCCAGTAGCGGCTGGAGCGGCACTGAAGCTTTCTTT. Amino acid sequence: CASSGWSGTEAFF.

The chain employs TRBV6-6 and TRBJ1-1; perhaps TRBD1 as D (5 bases). Germline V gene sequence: CDR1 MNHNY, CDR2 SVGAGI (reference sequence). The length of the CDR3 is 14 residues. The V gene lost 9 bases and the J gene lost 8 bases, with 22 bases spanning the gap. CDR3 residues: CASLIYSGGLEAFF. The CDR3 DNA sequence: TGTGCCAGTTTGATTTATTCTGGGGGGTTAGAAGCTTTCTTT.

This clone was recorded once. The genes are TRBV27 and TRBJ2-1; TRBD1 aligns across 9 bases. This CDR3 spans 17 amino acids. V dropped 1 base and J dropped 4; count of bases not matched to a gene: 8. Germline V gene lookup returns CDR1 MNHEY and CDR2 SMNVEV (reference sequence). The CDR3 sequence is CASSLWGGQGDYNEQFF. Here the CDR3 DNA reads TGTGCCAGCAGTTTATGGGGGGGACAGGGAGATTACAATGAGCAGTTCTTC.

The chain couples TRBV13 to TRBJ1-2, with 7 positions matching TRBD1. The CDR3 is 13 amino acids. The V gene end was trimmed by 6 bases and the J gene end by 6 bases; junction bases not matched to a gene: 7. The germline V gene has CDR1 PRHDT and CDR2 FYEKMQ (reference sequence). CDR3 DNA sequence: TGTGCCAGCAGAGAGGGACAGACCAATGGCTACACCTTC. This sequence encodes CASREGQTNGYTF. Full variable domain (rest looked up from reference TRBV13 and TRBJ1-2): AAGVIQSPRHLIKEKRETATLKCYPIPRHDTVYWYQQGPGQDPQFLISFYEKMQSDKGSIPDRFSAQQFSDYHSELNMSSLELGDSALYFCASREGQTNGYTFGSGTRLTVV.

The J gene is TRBJ2-7, the V gene TRBV29-1; D tentatively fits TRBD1 or TRBD2 (6 bases each). V lost 5 bases to trimming and J lost 1 base, with 15 bases between them. CDR3 length equals 14 residues. Germline CDR1 SQVTM, CDR2 ANQGSEA. The CDR3 sequence is CSVRSGGASYEQYF. In DNA, the CDR3 is TGCAGCGTTCGCTCCGGGGGCGCTTCCTACGAGCAGTACTTC.

This sequence joins TRBV5-1 and TRBJ2-3, with D perhaps being TRBD1 or TRBD2 (5 bases each). V lost 7 bases and J 3 bases, leaving 15 bases between the germline ends. This CDR3 region has 14 residues. Germline V gene sequence: CDR1 SGHRS, CDR2 YFSETQ. CDR3 coding DNA: TGCGCCAGCGGGAGACAGCCTGGGACAGATACGCAGTATTTT. It codes for CASGRQPGTDTQYF.

This clone was seen only once. The V and J genes are TRBV6-5 and TRBJ1-4; D unclear. V gave up 0 bases and J gave up 8 bases, with 13 bases separating them. The CDR3 is made up of 15 amino acids. Germline V lookup: CDR1 MNHEY, CDR2 SVGAGI. CDR3 in amino acids: CASSYSSPPGEKLFF. DNA for the CDR3: TGTGCCAGCAGTTACTCGAGTCCCCCTGGGGAAAAACTGTTTTTT.

The rearrangement links TRBV30 to TRBJ1-6; no definite D call. The CDR3 totals 13 residues. V lost 5 bases and J lost 9, with 14 bases in between. Germline V CDR1 and CDR2: GTSNPN, SVGIG (reference sequence). The CDR3 region is CAWDSRPGSPLHF. CDR3 in DNA: TGTGCCTGGGATTCGAGACCGGGTTCACCCCTCCACTTT.

The CDR3 sequence is CASSLGGIQPQHF. The CDR3 DNA reads as TGTGCCAGCAGCTTAGGGGGGATTCAGCCCCAGCATTTT. The chain joins TRBV7-9 to TRBJ1-5; possibly TRBD1 for D (5 bases). The V end was cut by 1 base, the J end by 6 bases, with 7 bases between. Germline V CDR1 and CDR2: SEHNR, FQNEAQ (reference sequence). This CDR3 spans 13 amino acids.

The J gene is TRBJ2-7, the V gene TRBV19, with D possibly being TRBD1 (6 bases). The germline V and J ends were trimmed by 9 bases and 2 bases, with 14 bases remaining between them. This CDR3 spans 13 amino acids. In germline, CDR1 is LNHDA, CDR2 SQIVND (reference sequence). The CDR3 loop is CASARQAPYEQYF. The CDR3 nucleotides are TGTGCCAGCGCAAGACAGGCGCCCTACGAGCAGTACTTC.

This clone was seen a handful of times. V is TRBV5-1 and J is TRBJ1-2; a possible D gene is TRBD1 (5 bases). Germline values: CDR1 SGHRS, CDR2 YFSETQ. This CDR3 is 13 amino acids long. Trimming took 0 bases from V and 9 from J, leaving 12 bases between them. CDR3 amino acids: CASSLDQGRSYTF. For the CDR3, the DNA is TGCGCCAGCAGCTTGGATCAGGGTAGGAGCTACACCTTC.

This clone has more than one count but fewer than ten. This sequence joins TRBV7-9 and TRBJ1-2, with D possibly TRBD1 on 5 matching bases. The germline CDR1 and CDR2 sequences are SEHNR and FQNEAQ (reference sequence). The CDR3 is 12 amino acids. V shed 5 bases and J shed 5 bases, with 9 bases lying between them. The CDR3 reads CASSGGTYGYTF. CDR3 coding DNA: TGTGCCAGCAGCGGCGGGACTTATGGCTACACCTTC.

This clone has just a few counts. The chain combines TRBV16 with TRBJ2-7; D is undetermined. CDR1 is KGHSY and CDR2 is FQNENV in the germline V gene. V lost 1 base to trimming and J lost 2 bases, with 6 bases between them. This CDR3 comprises 13 residues. CDR3 sequence reads: CASSQLTPYEQYF. DNA for the CDR3: TGTGCCAGCAGCCAATTGACACCCTACGAGCAGTACTTC.

This chain joins TRBV2 and TRBJ2-3; no reliable D call. The CDR3 is made up of 11 amino acids. Deletions cut 3 bases from V and 4 bases from J, with 2 bases between. CDR1 is SNHLY, CDR2 FYNNEI, per germline. The CDR3 region is CASSEADTQYF. CDR3 DNA: TGTGCCAGCAGTGAGGCAGATACGCAGTATTTT.

The gene calls are TRBV7-2 and TRBJ1-2; TRBD1 agrees at 9 bases. The J segment lost 7 bases and the V segment lost 0 bases, leaving 3 bases of the junction unmatched. Germline-derived CDR1 and CDR2 are SGHTA and FQGNSA. This CDR3 region has 14 residues. As DNA, the CDR3 is TGTGCCAGCAGCTTAGCCGGGACAGGGTTTGGCTACACCTTC. This sequence encodes CASSLAGTGFGYTF.

The rearrangement joins TRBV11-2 to TRBJ2-6, with D maybe TRBD1 (6 bases). This CDR3 region has 16 residues. V was cut by 3 bases and J by 0 bases, with 9 bases left in between. Germline assignment: CDR1 SGHAT and CDR2 FQNNGV. CDR3 DNA sequence: TGTGCCAGCAGCTTGACAGGAAACTCTGGGGCCAACGTCCTGACTTTC. Amino acids: CASSLTGNSGANVLTF.

The chain joins TRBV30 to TRBJ1-1; D is ambiguous. There are 12 residues in the CDR3. The germline V and J ends were trimmed by 3 bases and 5 bases, with 10 bases remaining between them. Per germline, CDR1 GTSNPN and CDR2 SVGIG (reference sequence). The CDR3 DNA follows: TGTGCCTGGAGCGCCGGTGGAACTGAAGCTTTCTTT. Translating gives CAWSAGGTEAFF. Using reference TRBV30 and TRBJ1-1 for the parts outside the CDR3, the full variable domain is SQTIHQWPATLVQPVGSPLSLECTVEGTSNPNLYWYRQAAGRGLQLLFYSVGIGQISSEVPQNLSASRPQDRQFILSSKKLLLSDSGFYLCAWSAGGTEAFFGQGTRLTVV.

The gene calls are TRBV2 and TRBJ1-2, with 7 bases fitting TRBD1. After removal of 5 bases from V and 6 bases from J, the junction contained 6 bases not matched to a gene. The germline gives CDR1 SNHLY, CDR2 FYNNEI. CDR3 size: 13 residues. CDR3 nucleotide sequence: TGTGCCAGCAGTCTGACAGGGAACGATGGCTACACCTTC. The encoded protein is CASSLTGNDGYTF.

This clone was seen a handful of times. The chain carries TRBV9 and TRBJ1-2, with TRBD1 matching over 7 bases. Looked up from germline, CDR1 is SGDLS and CDR2 is YYNGEE. This CDR3 spans 15 amino acids. Unmatched junction bases numbered 7, after V lost 0 bases and J lost 5 bases. The CDR3 DNA reads TGTGCCAGCAGCGTAGTGACAGGGCTCCCTTATGGCTACACCTTC. Translating it yields CASSVVTGLPYGYTF.

The V call is TRBV19, the J call TRBJ2-7; TRBD1 aligns across 9 bases. Germline V CDR1 and CDR2: LNHDA, SQIVND (reference sequence). This CDR3 is built from 13 residues. Trimming took 10 bases from V and 0 from J; bases not matched to a gene: 4. CDR3 sequence (DNA): TGTGCCACCGGGACAGGGAGCTCCTACGAGCAGTACTTC. Its translation: CATGTGSSYEQYF.

The rearrangement links TRBV4-3 to TRBJ2-5; 7 nucleotides agree with TRBD2. V dropped 3 bases and J dropped 1; count of bases not matched to a gene: 14. Germline V gives CDR1 LGHNA, CDR2 YSLEER. CDR3 size: 18 residues. Written as DNA, the CDR3 is TGCGCCAGCAGCCAGGCCTCGGGGAGGGCGGGTTTCCAAGAGACCCAGTACTTC. It specifies CASSQASGRAGFQETQYF.

The chain carries TRBV6-5 and TRBJ1-2; the D gene is possibly TRBD1 (5 bases). CDR1 is MNHEY, CDR2 SVGAGI, per germline. V was clipped by 8 bases and J by 3 bases, with 13 bases between them. CDR3 size: 13 residues. The CDR3 DNA reads as TGTGCCAGCCGACGCGGGGACCACTATGGCTACACCTTC. This sequence encodes CASRRGDHYGYTF.

V is TRBV6-1 and J is TRBJ1-4; D is unresolved. Germline V gene sequence: CDR1 MNHNS, CDR2 SASEGT. V lost 6 bases and J lost 7, with 18 bases in between. The CDR3 extends over 15 amino acids. The CDR3 nucleotides read TGTGCCAGCAGAAGGATTGAGGAGGTTCCTGAAAAACTGTTTTTT. This translates into CASRRIEEVPEKLFF.

The V and J genes are TRBV2 and TRBJ2-5, with TRBD2 as a possible D gene (5 bases). Germline V lookup: CDR1 SNHLY, CDR2 FYNNEI. V was shortened by 7 bases and J by 5 bases, with 11 bases between the two germline ends. CDR3 size: 12 residues. Here the CDR3 reads CASTGGWETQYF. CDR3 nucleotide sequence: TGTGCCAGCACCGGCGGGTGGGAGACCCAGTACTTC.

In its sample, this clone was seen a few times. The chain has TRBV23-1 and TRBJ2-7, with unresolved D. TRBV23-1 is treated as an ORF (open reading frame) with a function not yet certain. V was shortened by 0 bases and J by 1 base, with 16 bases between the two germline ends. The CDR3 is 17 amino acids. The CDR3: CASSQSRPGRRSYEQYF. The CDR3 nucleotides read TGCGCCAGCAGTCAATCTAGACCCGGACGGCGATCCTACGAGCAGTACTTC.

The chain uses TRBV11-2 and TRBJ2-1; no reliable D call. CDR3 size: 13 residues. With 1 base removed from V and 8 bases from J, the gap between germline ends came to 9 bases. Germline V lookup: CDR1 SGHAT, CDR2 FQNNGV. The CDR3 protein is CASSLVVYDEQFF. DNA of the CDR3: TGTGCCAGCAGCTTAGTTGTTTATGATGAGCAGTTCTTC.

V and J are TRBV5-6 and TRBJ2-1, with 12 bases that match TRBD2. J gave up 3 bases and V 4 bases, and 5 bases lay outside the gene matches. Germline assignment: CDR1 SGHDT and CDR2 YYEEEE. CDR3 length equals 16 residues. CDR3 in amino acids: CASSRLAGDYYNEQFF. The CDR3 coding sequence is TGTGCCAGCAGCCGACTAGCGGGGGATTACTACAATGAGCAGTTCTTC.

CDR3 sequence: CASSPSGTLPGELFF. The CDR3 DNA sequence: TGTGCCAGCAGCCCTTCCGGGACCCTGCCCGGGGAGCTGTTTTTT. The gene calls are TRBV7-9 and TRBJ2-2; the D call may be TRBD1 or TRBD2 (5 bases each). Germline V lookup: CDR1 SEHNR, CDR2 FQNEAQ (reference sequence). The CDR3 is 15 amino acids. V lost 5 bases and J 6 bases, leaving 16 bases between the germline ends.

As regards this clone: The same CDR3 is also encoded by other DNA sequences in this sample. CDR3 sequence: CATSRGQGAREQYF. CDR3 bases: TGTGCCACCAGCAGGGGACAGGGGGCGCGGGAGCAGTACTTC. J is TRBJ2-7 and V is TRBV15, with TRBD1 matching over 12 bases. This CDR3 is 14 amino acids long. The germline V gene has CDR1 LNHNV and CDR2 YYDKDF (reference sequence). The J segment lost 7 bases and the V segment lost 3 bases, leaving 4 bases of the junction unmatched.

The chain couples TRBV18 to TRBJ1-2; 11 bases agree with TRBD1. Germline CDR1 and CDR2: KGHSH and LQKENI. The CDR3 is 14 amino acids. The ends lost 5 bases at V and 6 bases at J; junction bases unmatched: 5. The CDR3 sequence: CASSSTDRGHGYTF. For the CDR3, the DNA is TGTGCCAGCTCAAGTACGGACAGGGGGCATGGCTACACCTTC. Filled out from reference TRBV18 and TRBJ1-2, the complete variable domain reads NAGVMQNPRHLVRRRGQEARLRCSPMKGHSHVYWYRQLPEEGLKFMVYLQKENIIDESGMPKERFSAEFPKEGPSILRIQQVVRGDSAAYFCASSSTDRGHGYTFGSGTRLTVV.

The chain employs TRBV7-6 and TRBJ1-4; D call uncertain. CDR3 size: 11 residues. Germline V gene data show CDR1 as SGHVS and CDR2 as FNYEAQ. Trimming shortened V by 2 bases and J by 5 bases, and 0 bases separated the two germline ends. CDR3 residues: CASSLNEKLFF. The CDR3 coding sequence is TGTGCCAGCAGCTTAAATGAAAAACTGTTTTTT.